The 23 T cell receptor beta chains below come from one sample, sequenced in a study of blood T cell repertoires in COVID-19. Here immunoSEQ multiplex PCR was the method, and the copy in TCRdb shows in-frame clones only, minus some. The table includes some 99,000 clones, approximately 72% detected once. The sequencing input was peripheral blood. These receptors came from a man between 65 and 85 years old with acute or convalescent COVID-19.

This clone showed up just once. This chain's CDR3 is CASSFIFADTQYF. The CDR3 DNA is TGTGCCAGCAGTTTTATTTTTGCAGATACGCAGTATTTT. This chain connects TRBV27 to TRBJ2-3; no reliable D call. Trimming removed 3 bases from V and 4 bases from J, with 8 bases in between. Germline CDR1 reads MNHEY; CDR2 reads SMNVEV (reference sequence). The CDR3 has 13 amino acids.

This clone was observed a handful of times. This chain joins TRBV6-2 or TRBV6-3 and TRBJ2-5, with 8 nucleotides matching TRBD1. Germline V gene lookup returns CDR1 MNHEY and CDR2 SVGEGT. V lost 1 base to trimming and J lost 0 bases; unmatched junction nucleotides: 10. This CDR3 spans 18 amino acids. CDR3: CASSYFGQGPTYQETQYF. DNA for the CDR3: TGTGCCAGCAGTTACTTCGGACAGGGCCCGACTTACCAAGAGACCCAGTACTTC.

The chain is built from TRBV30 and TRBJ2-6; no firm D call. Germline values: CDR1 GTSNPN, CDR2 SVGIG (reference sequence). V was trimmed by 4 bases and J by 4 bases, leaving 5 bases between them. The CDR3 runs to 12 residues. CDR3 loop: CAWTTGANVLTF. The CDR3 DNA is TGTGCCTGGACGACAGGGGCCAACGTCCTGACTTTC. Full variable domain (rest looked up from reference TRBV30 and TRBJ2-6): SQTIHQWPATLVQPVGSPLSLECTVEGTSNPNLYWYRQAAGRGLQLLFYSVGIGQISSEVPQNLSASRPQDRQFILSSKKLLLSDSGFYLCAWTTGANVLTFGAGSRLTVL.

This chain links TRBV19 with TRBJ1-2; D unresolved. The germline V gene has CDR1 LNHDA and CDR2 SQIVND (reference sequence). The V end lost 5 bases, the J end lost 4 bases, and 11 bases lay between the germline ends. The CDR3 consists of 13 residues. The DNA of the CDR3 is TGTGCCAGTAGTTGGAGTCCGACCTATGGCTACACCTTC. Encoded protein: CASSWSPTYGYTF.

CDR3 in DNA: TGTGCCAGCAGTTTATTCAGCGTCCAAAGACAGGCTTTCTTT. Translated, it gives CASSLFSVQRQAFF. This chain uses TRBV28 with TRBJ1-1; D is perhaps TRBD1 (5 bases). Between the trimmed V and J ends, which lost 1 base and 11 bases, there was a span of 17 bases. This CDR3 spans 14 amino acids. CDR1 is MDHEN and CDR2 is SYDVKM in the germline V gene.

This sequence joins TRBV10-3 and TRBJ1-2; D might be TRBD1 (6 bases). Germline V gene data show CDR1 as ENHRY and CDR2 as SYGVKD. This CDR3 has 13 amino acids. V was cut by 2 bases and J by 3 bases, with 7 bases left in between. DNA for the CDR3: TGTGCCATCAGTGAGGGGGGCGACTATGGCTACACCTTC. Protein sequence: CAISEGGDYGYTF.

The chain links TRBV18 to TRBJ2-6; 9 bases match TRBD2. The CDR3 sequence is 18 residues long. The germline V gene encodes CDR1 KGHSH and CDR2 LQKENI. The ends lost 3 bases at V and 4 bases at J; junction bases unmatched: 10. The CDR3 loop reads CASSPGPSGTPGANVLTF. CDR3 sequence (DNA): TGTGCCAGCTCACCCGGACCTAGCGGGACCCCGGGGGCCAACGTCCTGACTTTC.

The chain has TRBV7-9 and TRBJ1-5; possible D gene TRBD1, 6 bases. Trimming pared 4 bases from V and 5 bases from J, leaving 12 bases between. The CDR3 has 14 residues. Germline lookup yields CDR1 SEHNR and CDR2 FQNEAQ (reference sequence). The CDR3 loop reads CASSSTGRDQPQHF. The DNA for the CDR3 is TGTGCCAGCAGCTCGACAGGCCGCGATCAGCCCCAGCATTTT.

The V gene is TRBV6-5, the J gene TRBJ2-1, with 9 bases identical to TRBD2. This CDR3 spans 16 amino acids. Germline values: CDR1 MNHEY, CDR2 SVGAGI. With V trimmed by 4 bases and J by 1 base, 5 bases remained unmatched. CDR3 protein: CASSSALAGSYNEQFF. The DNA for the CDR3 is TGTGCCAGCAGTTCGGCTCTAGCGGGGTCCTACAATGAGCAGTTCTTC.

The J gene is TRBJ1-2, the V gene TRBV16, with 8 bases that match TRBD1. The V gene end was trimmed by 0 bases and the J gene end by 9 bases; junction bases not matched to a gene: 9. The CDR3 spans 15 residues. Germline loops: CDR1 KGHSY, CDR2 FQNENV. CDR3 bases: TGTGCCAGCAGCCAATCGAGGGGGACAGGAGTACGCTACACCTTC. Translation gives CASSQSRGTGVRYTF.

This rearrangement joins TRBV28 to TRBJ1-6; D possibly corresponds to TRBD1 (5 bases). Trimming shortened V by 2 bases and J by 7 bases, and 15 bases separated the two germline ends. The V gene's germline CDR1 is MDHEN and CDR2 SYDVKM. This CDR3 region has 16 residues. The chain's CDR3 is CASSLNLGQINSPLHF. The CDR3 nucleotides read TGTGCCAGCAGTTTAAATTTAGGACAAATAAATTCACCCCTCCACTTT. The full variable domain, in which reference TRBV28 and TRBJ1-6 provide the parts outside the CDR3, is DVKVTQSSRYLVKRTGEKVFLECVQDMDHENMFWYRQDPGLGLRLIYFSYDVKMKEKGDIPEGYSVSREKKERFSLILESASTNQTSMYLCASSLNLGQINSPLHFGNGTRLTVT.

This chain joins TRBV21-1 and TRBJ2-7; no check of the table's D call, TRBD1, against the DNA was made. TRBV21-1 is shown as a pseudogene. There are 16 residues in the CDR3. The CDR3 protein is CASSKIGRQGHDEQYF. CDR3 nucleotides: TGTGCCAGCAGCAAAATCGGGAGACAGGGGCATGATGAGCAGTACTTC.

To note about this clone: The sample carries other DNA sequences with the same CDR3. The chain recombines TRBV3-1 (or the pseudogene TRBV3-2) with TRBJ1-2; weak D call: TRBD1 (6 bases). V was pared by 4 bases and J by 7 bases, with 10 bases between. From germline, CDR1 is LGHDT and CDR2 YNNKEL (reference sequence). This CDR3 has 12 amino acids. CDR3 nucleotide sequence: TGTGCCAGCAGCCCCAGGGGTCGTGGCTACACCTTC. It codes for CASSPRGRGYTF.

This clone occurred a few times. V is TRBV19 and J is TRBJ2-6, with D uncertain. The CDR3 is 17 residues long. V shed 5 bases and J shed 2 bases, with 16 bases lying between them. Per the germline V gene, CDR1 is LNHDA and CDR2 is SQIVND (reference sequence). For the CDR3, the DNA is TGTGCCAGTAGTTCCCCCTGGGCCTACGCTGGGGCCAACGTCCTGACTTTC. Translation gives CASSSPWAYAGANVLTF.

The count of this clone is one. The chain couples TRBV11-2 to TRBJ2-5; 10 bases map to TRBD2. Trimming at V came to 5 bases and at J to 5 bases, leaving 14 bases not matched to a gene. The germline gives CDR1 SGHAT, CDR2 FQNNGV. The CDR3 length is 17 residues. Here the CDR3 reads CASSQVQLAGVGETQYF. The CDR3 coding sequence is TGTGCCAGCAGCCAAGTCCAGCTAGCGGGAGTTGGGGAGACCCAGTACTTC. Supplemented by reference TRBV11-2 and TRBJ2-5, the full variable domain reads EAGVAQSPRYKIIEKRQSVAFWCNPISGHATLYWYQQILGQGPKLLIQFQNNGVVDDSQLPKDRFSAERLKGVDSTLKIQPAKLEDSAVYLCASSQVQLAGVGETQYFGPGTRLLVL.

This clone was observed a handful of times. V usage is TRBV6-5 and J usage is TRBJ2-5; maybe TRBD1 (5 bases). Trimming removed 4 bases from V and 9 bases from J, with 15 bases in between. Germline assignment: CDR1 MNHEY and CDR2 SVGAGI. The CDR3 consists of 13 residues. CDR3 region: CASSWHYLGAQYF. The CDR3 bases are TGTGCCAGCAGTTGGCATTACCTAGGGGCCCAGTACTTC.

The V and J genes are TRBV4-1 and TRBJ2-2; 10 positions agree with TRBD2. The CDR3 loop spans 20 amino acids. The germline V gene encodes CDR1 MGHRA and CDR2 YSYEKL. After removal of 0 bases from V and 9 bases from J, the junction contained 19 bases not matched to a gene. CDR3 region: CASSQEQREGLGGTSRELFF. The CDR3 DNA reads TGCGCCAGCAGCCAAGAACAGCGGGAGGGCCTTGGAGGCACCTCCAGGGAGCTGTTTTTT.

The chain has TRBV5-8 and TRBJ2-3, with a tentative D call TRBD2 (5 bases). This CDR3 has 16 residues. The ends were cut back, 4 bases at V and 1 base at J, with 16 bases in the middle. Germline V lookup: CDR1 SGHTS, CDR2 YDEGEE. CDR3 protein: CASSRKATRGTDTQYF. DNA for the CDR3: TGTGCCAGCAGCCGGAAGGCCACTAGGGGCACAGATACGCAGTATTTT.

The CDR3 protein is CASSLRGTGDSPLHF. DNA of the CDR3: TGTGCCAGCAGTTTAAGGGGGACAGGCGATTCACCCCTCCACTTT. This chain uses TRBV27 with TRBJ1-6; TRBD1 matches 8 bases. Germline V gene lookup returns CDR1 MNHEY and CDR2 SMNVEV (reference sequence). Germline trimming cut 2 bases from V and 8 bases from J; bases unmatched to any gene: 5. The CDR3 has 15 residues.

V is TRBV7-8 and J is TRBJ1-6, with D possibly TRBD1 on 6 matching bases. From germline, CDR1 is SGHVS and CDR2 FQNEAQ. Trimming removed 5 bases at V and 13 bases at J, with 12 bases between. This CDR3 spans 12 amino acids. CDR3 residues: CASSRVGAPLHF. In DNA, the CDR3 is TGTGCCAGCAGCCGAGTGGGGGCGCCCCTCCACTTT.

This clone has a single count. The chain combines TRBV2 with TRBJ2-7; D unresolved. The CDR3 contains 11 residues. The germline gives CDR1 SNHLY, CDR2 FYNNEI. V was cut by 8 bases and J by 4 bases, with 9 bases left in between. In DNA form, the CDR3 reads TGTGCCAGCCGTACTTTATACGAGCAGTACTTC. Translated, it gives CASRTLYEQYF.

The chain recombines TRBV10-3 with TRBJ2-5; a possible D gene is TRBD2 (5 bases). Germline assignment: CDR1 ENHRY and CDR2 SYGVKD. Deletions cut 0 bases from V and 5 bases from J, with 13 bases between. The CDR3 consists of 15 residues. CDR3 DNA sequence: TGTGCCATCAGTGAGTCGATAAAGGGAGCGGAGACCCAGTACTTC. Translation: CAISESIKGAETQYF.

This sequence joins TRBV7-9 and TRBJ2-1, with 9 positions matching TRBD2. The CDR3 is 17 residues long. V dropped 5 bases and J dropped 8; count of bases not matched to a gene: 16. Germline V gene sequence: CDR1 SEHNR, CDR2 FQNEAQ (reference sequence). CDR3 DNA sequence: TGTGCCAGCAGCCCATCCGACCCGGGACTAGCTCCCGATGAGCAGTTCTTC. This gives the protein CASSPSDPGLAPDEQFF.